A single sample gave rise to the 21 T cell receptor beta chains below, sequenced in a study of PD-1 blockade in mismatch repair-deficient tumors. The assay was immunoSEQ multiplex PCR, and TCRdb's table has in-frame clones only and misses some. The sample yields approximately 120,000 clones, 85% to 90% seen once. The sequences come from peripheral blood, collected 44 weeks after starting pembrolizumab. These receptors came from an adult with mismatch repair-deficient cancer.

The rearrangement joins TRBV15 to TRBJ2-5; TRBD2 might be the D (6 bases). The CDR3 is 16 amino acids. Looked up from germline, CDR1 is LNHNV and CDR2 is YYDKDF (reference sequence). Trimming shortened V by 1 base and J by 5 bases, and 17 bases separated the two germline ends. DNA for the CDR3: TGTGCCACCAGCAGAGGATGGAGGGTGGATTACGAGACCCAGTACTTC. It yields the protein CATSRGWRVDYETQYF.

This chain uses TRBV6-6 with TRBJ2-7, with D perhaps being TRBD1 or TRBD2 (5 bases each). The CDR3 has 14 amino acids. Trimming pared 6 bases from V and 6 bases from J, leaving 18 bases between. Germline V gene lookup returns CDR1 MNHNY and CDR2 SVGAGI (reference sequence). The CDR3 is CASSYIRMRGEQYF. As DNA, the CDR3 is TGTGCCAGCAGCTACATACGGATGAGGGGCGAGCAGTACTTC.

The chain couples TRBV11-3 to TRBJ2-5; D call uncertain. Trimming took 4 bases from V and 2 from J, leaving 8 bases between them. From germline, CDR1 is SGHNT and CDR2 YENEEA. This CDR3 comprises 13 residues. CDR3 amino acids: CASSYRRQETQYF. The DNA of the CDR3 is TGTGCCAGCAGCTATAGGAGACAAGAGACCCAGTACTTC.

In the case of this clone: Other DNA sequences of this sample code for an identical CDR3. V and J are TRBV6-1 and TRBJ1-5; tentatively, D is TRBD1 (6 bases). The germline V gene has CDR1 MNHNS and CDR2 SASEGT. Trimming removed 5 bases from V and 0 bases from J, with 11 bases in between. CDR3 length: 15 residues. CDR3 in amino acids: CASSPTGYSNQPQHF. The CDR3, as DNA: TGTGCCAGCAGTCCCACAGGGTATAGCAATCAGCCCCAGCATTTT.

This clone was seen more than once but under ten times. The V call is TRBV30, the J call TRBJ2-7; 8 nucleotides line up with TRBD1. J gave up 3 bases and V 0 bases, and 10 bases lay outside the gene matches. The germline CDR1 and CDR2 sequences are GTSNPN and SVGIG (reference sequence). This CDR3 region has 16 residues. In nucleotides, the CDR3 is TGTGCCTGGAGTGTAGTCTGGTGGACAGGGTTCTACGAGCAGTACTTC. Its translation is CAWSVVWWTGFYEQYF.

This chain uses TRBV7-9 with TRBJ2-2; TRBD1 matches at 10 bases. The germline V gene has CDR1 SEHNR and CDR2 FQNEAQ (reference sequence). The CDR3 is made up of 16 amino acids. The J segment lost 8 bases and the V segment lost 4 bases, leaving 10 bases of the junction unmatched. The CDR3 here is CASSSSDRGQRGELFF. CDR3 in DNA: TGTGCCAGCAGCTCGTCAGACAGGGGGCAACGGGGGGAGCTGTTTTTT. Filled out from reference TRBV7-9 and TRBJ2-2, the complete variable domain reads DTGVSQNPRHKITKRGQNVTFRCDPISEHNRLYWYRQTLGQGPEFLTYFQNEAQLEKSRLLSDRFSAERPKGSFSTLEIQRTEQGDSAMYLCASSSSDRGQRGELFFGEGSRLTVL.

The chain couples TRBV5-4 to TRBJ2-5; maybe TRBD2 (6 bases). Germline loops: CDR1 SGHNT, CDR2 YYREEE (reference sequence). The V end lost 0 bases, the J end lost 1 base, and 7 bases lay between the germline ends. The CDR3 is 14 amino acids. The CDR3, as DNA: TGTGCCAGCAGCTTGGTAGCGGCCCAAGAGACCCAGTACTTC. It is translated as CASSLVAAQETQYF.

This clone came up once. This chain joins TRBV7-2 and TRBJ2-6; 7 bases fit TRBD1. CDR1 and CDR2 (germline): SGHTA, FQGNSA. The CDR3 has 16 residues. V was pared by 5 bases and J by 2 bases, with 6 bases of the junction left unmatched. This chain's CDR3 is CASSRTGSPGANVLTF. CDR3 nucleotide sequence: TGTGCCAGCAGCAGGACAGGAAGTCCTGGGGCCAACGTCCTGACTTTC.

This clone was picked up one time. J is TRBJ1-2 and V is TRBV5-1; TRBD1 matches 9 bases. The germline V gene encodes CDR1 SGHRS and CDR2 YFSETQ. The CDR3 spans 13 residues. The V gene end was trimmed by 3 bases and the J gene end by 6 bases; junction bases not matched to a gene: 3. The CDR3 DNA reads as TGCGCCAGCAGCTCCGGGACAGGGAATGGCTACACCTTC. This gives the protein CASSSGTGNGYTF. The full variable domain, rest sourced from reference TRBV5-1 and TRBJ1-2, is KAGVTQTPRYLIKTRGQQVTLSCSPISGHRSVSWYQQTPGQGLQFLFEYFSETQRNKGNFPGRFSGRQFSNSRSEMNVSTLELGDSALYLCASSSGTGNGYTFGSGTRLTVV.

The chain employs TRBV15 and TRBJ1-3, with 10 nucleotides matching TRBD1. Unmatched junction bases numbered 10, after V lost 0 bases and J lost 2 bases. The germline V gene encodes CDR1 LNHNV and CDR2 YYDKDF (reference sequence). CDR3 length: 19 residues. The CDR3 here is CATSRDLWAGQGTGNTIYF. CDR3 bases: TGTGCCACCAGCAGAGATTTGTGGGCGGGACAGGGGACTGGAAACACCATATATTTT. Complete variable domain (other parts from reference TRBV15 and TRBJ1-3): DAMVIQNPRYQVTQFGKPVTLSCSQTLNHNVMYWYQQKSSQAPKLLFHYYDKDFNNEADTPDNFQSRRPNTSFCFLDIRSPGLGDTAMYLCATSRDLWAGQGTGNTIYFGEGSWLTVV.

The rearrangement links TRBV29-1 to TRBJ2-1, with TRBD1 as a possible D gene (6 bases). Germline lookup yields CDR1 SQVTM and CDR2 ANQGSEA. This CDR3 comprises 14 residues. V was trimmed by 4 bases and J by 4 bases, leaving 14 bases between them. CDR3 nucleotides: TGCAGCGTTGCCGGGACAAAGCCTTACAATGAGCAGTTCTTC. Translation: CSVAGTKPYNEQFF.

The chain joins TRBV4-1 to TRBJ2-1; D possibly corresponds to TRBD2 (5 bases). Germline V gene lookup returns CDR1 MGHRA and CDR2 YSYEKL. V lost 0 bases to trimming and J lost 14 bases, with 14 bases between them. This CDR3 has 13 residues. The CDR3 loop is CASSQDGRGPEFF. The CDR3 DNA sequence: TGCGCCAGCAGCCAAGATGGAAGAGGGCCGGAGTTCTTC.

This chain links TRBV4-1 with TRBJ2-5; perhaps TRBD2 as D (5 bases). CDR1 is MGHRA and CDR2 is YSYEKL in the germline V gene. Trimming took 3 bases from V and 3 from J, leaving 11 bases between them. The CDR3 is 14 amino acids. The DNA of the CDR3 is TGCGCCAGCAGCCAGGGAGACGGAGAAGAGACCCAGTACTTC. Residues: CASSQGDGEETQYF.

The chain is built from TRBV5-1 and TRBJ2-7, with D unclear. Germline CDR1 SGHRS, CDR2 YFSETQ. The CDR3 is 15 amino acids. Trimming left V 4 bases short and J 0 bases short, with 14 bases between. DNA for the CDR3: TGCGCCAGCAGCCCCGGAGTCCTGATCTCCTACGAGCAGTACTTC. It is translated as CASSPGVLISYEQYF.

V is TRBV30 and J is TRBJ2-1; 13 nucleotides align to TRBD2. Germline V lookup: CDR1 GTSNPN, CDR2 SVGIG (reference sequence). The CDR3 is 20 amino acids. V lost 0 bases, J lost 10 bases, and 21 bases stayed unmatched. CDR3 coding DNA: TGTGCCTGGAGTGTAATAAGCGTCGGAACTAGCGGGAGGGTTATGATGGAGCAGTTCTTC. Residues: CAWSVISVGTSGRVMMEQFF. Drawing the rest from reference TRBV30 and TRBJ2-1, the complete variable domain is SQTIHQWPATLVQPVGSPLSLECTVEGTSNPNLYWYRQAAGRGLQLLFYSVGIGQISSEVPQNLSASRPQDRQFILSSKKLLLSDSGFYLCAWSVISVGTSGRVMMEQFFGPGTRLTVL.

V is TRBV7-9 and J is TRBJ2-5, with no clear D. Germline assignment: CDR1 SEHNR and CDR2 FQNEAQ (reference sequence). The CDR3 spans 12 residues. The V end lost 2 bases, the J end lost 4 bases, and 5 bases lay between the germline ends. The CDR3 region is CASSLRPETQYF. In DNA, the CDR3 is TGTGCCAGCAGCTTACGCCCAGAGACCCAGTACTTC.

The rearrangement uses TRBV29-1 and TRBJ1-5; possible D gene TRBD1, 6 bases. Germline CDR1 reads SQVTM; CDR2 reads ANQGSEA. This CDR3 has 13 amino acids. Deletions cut 5 bases from V and 3 bases from J, with 11 bases between. CDR3 region: CSVLSGANQPQHF. In nucleotides, the CDR3 is TGCAGCGTTTTATCAGGGGCCAATCAGCCCCAGCATTTT.

This clone was seen a handful of times. The chain uses TRBV27 and TRBJ2-1; 13 bases agree with TRBD2. This CDR3 contains 17 residues. The V and J ends lost 5 bases and 5 bases, in that order; junction bases with no gene match: 9. Germline CDR1 MNHEY, CDR2 SMNVEV (reference sequence). The CDR3 protein is CASSPTTSGRSDNEQFF. Here the CDR3 DNA reads TGTGCCAGCAGTCCGACGACTAGCGGGAGGTCGGACAATGAGCAGTTCTTC.

This chain connects TRBV7-2 to TRBJ1-2; D gene unclear. V was clipped by 5 bases and J by 3 bases, with 16 bases between them. The CDR3 runs 15 residues. Germline lookup yields CDR1 SGHTA and CDR2 FQGNSA. The CDR3 sequence is CASSPRSGPDYGYTF. CDR3 coding DNA: TGTGCCAGCAGCCCCCGCAGCGGGCCTGACTATGGCTACACCTTC.

This clone has just a few counts. CDR3 sequence: CASSLFRSSYEQYF. As DNA, the CDR3 is TGTGCCAGCAGTTTGTTCAGGTCTTCCTACGAGCAGTACTTC. This chain joins TRBV28 and TRBJ2-7; D unclear. Germline CDR1 is MDHEN and CDR2 is SYDVKM. The CDR3 covers 14 residues. V was cut by 3 bases and J by 1 base, with 10 bases left in between.

Only one count was recorded for this clone. The chain is built from TRBV5-5 and TRBJ2-7, with D perhaps matching TRBD2 (6 bases). CDR1 SGHKS and CDR2 YYEKEE come from the germline V gene (reference sequence). The CDR3 runs 12 residues. Trimming removed 2 bases at V and 3 bases at J, with 6 bases between. The CDR3 region is CASSFSGYEQYF. The CDR3 DNA reads TGTGCCAGCAGCTTTAGCGGCTACGAGCAGTACTTC.